The 17 T cell receptor beta chains given below trace back to one sample, sequenced in a study of cytomegalovirus exposure and HLA in healthy donors (TCRdb year 2017). Library preparation was by the immunoSEQ multiplex PCR assay. A mixture of 60 forward primers for TCR Vbeta segments and 13 reverse primers for TCR Jbeta segments was used in the multiplex PCR. TCRdb provides this immuneACCESS table in a form limited to in-frame rearrangements. Some clones are lacking; in checked studies, under half of them reflect an unresolved V gene, and why the rest are absent is not known. The sample table shows around 150,000 clones, and about 76% are seen once. The top ten clones comprise under 4.5% of the sample. The specimen was PBMCs. The receptor source for this set is a man aged 18 to 30 in good health and CMV-seronegative.

The chain couples TRBV2 to TRBJ2-5; TRBD1 might be the D (6 bases). The V and J ends lost 4 bases and 0 bases respectively, with 30 bases between them. The germline V gene has CDR1 SNHLY and CDR2 FYNNEI. The CDR3 sequence is 21 residues long. CDR3 bases: TGTGCCAGCAGTGGGTACACATGGACAGATCGACGTCCAGCCCACCAAGAGACCCAGTACTTC. It yields the protein CASSGYTWTDRRPAHQETQYF.

The chain couples TRBV7-9 to TRBJ2-3; D is possibly TRBD2 (6 bases). Trimming left V 4 bases short and J 0 bases short, with 8 bases between. Germline assignment: CDR1 SEHNR and CDR2 FQNEAQ (reference sequence). CDR3 size: 14 residues. The CDR3, as DNA: TGTGCCAGCAGCTCAGCGGGCAGCACAGATACGCAGTATTTT. It translates to CASSSAGSTDTQYF.

V is TRBV29-1 and J is TRBJ2-1; D gene uncertain. This CDR3 region has 11 residues. Germline V gene sequence: CDR1 SQVTM, CDR2 ANQGSEA. The V and J ends lost 5 bases and 7 bases respectively, with 9 bases between them. CDR3 in amino acids: CSVLGRNEQFF. For the CDR3, the DNA is TGCAGCGTTCTAGGAAGGAATGAGCAGTTCTTC.

The chain uses TRBV28 and TRBJ2-7, with D possibly being TRBD2 (5 bases). Trimming pared 6 bases from V and 4 bases from J, leaving 10 bases between. In germline, CDR1 is MDHEN, CDR2 SYDVKM. CDR3 length: 12 residues. The CDR3 region is CASRGSGYEQYF. The CDR3 nucleotides are TGTGCCAGCAGAGGCTCGGGGTACGAGCAGTACTTC.

Concerning this clone: At one boundary the junction diverges from the germline segment, which might be a read error. At the DNA level, this CDR3 is encoded by other sequences in the same sample as well. The chain has TRBV6-5 and TRBJ1-1; D may be TRBD1 (6 bases). The CDR3 extends over 15 amino acids. Germline V gene lookup returns CDR1 MNHEY and CDR2 SVGAGI. The chain's CDR3 is CASSPRQAMNTEAFF. The CDR3 DNA sequence: TGCGCCAGCAGCCCCCGACAGGCGATGAACACTGAAGCTTTCTTT.

This chain joins TRBV7-2 and TRBJ2-7; weak D call: TRBD1 (5 bases). The CDR3 contains 15 residues. Between the trimmed V and J ends, which lost 5 bases and 4 bases, there was a span of 18 bases. Germline V gives CDR1 SGHTA, CDR2 FQGNSA. This chain's CDR3 is CASSAQTVRGYEQYF. The CDR3 bases are TGTGCCAGCAGCGCCCAGACAGTGCGCGGTTACGAGCAGTACTTC.

The chain is built from TRBV11-3 and TRBJ2-7, with unresolved D. Germline-derived CDR1 and CDR2 are SGHNT and YENEEA. The CDR3 consists of 15 residues. The germline V and J ends were trimmed by 5 bases and 2 bases, with 16 bases remaining between them. CDR3 nucleotide sequence: TGTGCCAGCAGCCCCCTTGAGCAGGCGACCTACGAGCAGTACTTC. Translated: CASSPLEQATYEQYF.

V gene TRBV7-9 combines with J gene TRBJ2-2, with TRBD2 matching over 8 bases. Germline loops: CDR1 SEHNR, CDR2 FQNEAQ (reference sequence). V lost 6 bases and J lost 5; bases outside the gene matches: 8. The CDR3 is 15 amino acids. CDR3 loop: CASRRARGETGELFF. Here the CDR3 DNA reads TGTGCCAGCAGGCGAGCGCGGGGGGAGACCGGGGAGCTGTTTTTT.

V is TRBV28 and J is TRBJ2-7, with 9 bases aligning to TRBD1. The CDR3 has 16 amino acids. Germline CDR1 is MDHEN and CDR2 is SYDVKM. V dropped 5 bases and J dropped 5; count of bases not matched to a gene: 13. CDR3 sequence (DNA): TGTGCCAGCAGTGCATACACCGGGACAGGGTACCACGAGCAGTACTTC. Its translation is CASSAYTGTGYHEQYF.

This clone occurred once. The chain combines TRBV28 with TRBJ1-5; D ambiguous. V was clipped by 2 bases and J by 7 bases, with 3 bases between them. The CDR3 is made up of 11 amino acids. Germline V CDR1 and CDR2: MDHEN, SYDVKM. Here the CDR3 reads CASSLGQPQHF. DNA of the CDR3: TGTGCCAGCAGTTTAGGCCAGCCCCAGCATTTT.

The chain links TRBV30 to TRBJ2-1; D may be TRBD2 (5 bases). This CDR3 comprises 12 residues. Germline lookup yields CDR1 GTSNPN and CDR2 SVGIG (reference sequence). Trimming pared 2 bases from V and 10 bases from J, leaving 12 bases between. The CDR3 loop is CAWSSYRLEQFF. The CDR3 DNA is TGTGCCTGGAGTTCGTATAGACTAGAGCAGTTCTTC.

The rearrangement links TRBV30 to TRBJ1-3; 8 nucleotides match TRBD1. V shed 7 bases and J 0 bases; nucleotides not matched to a gene: 14. The V gene's germline CDR1 is GTSNPN and CDR2 SVGIG (reference sequence). The CDR3 covers 17 residues. The CDR3 loop reads CASRGGTGESSGNTIYF. For the CDR3, the DNA is TGTGCCTCCCGTGGGGGGACAGGAGAAAGCTCTGGAAACACCATATATTTT.

This clone was seen only a few times. This specimen includes other DNA sequences encoding the same CDR3. This chain links TRBV7-3 with TRBJ2-3, with 8 bases matching TRBD2. Losses at the gene ends were 5 bases for V and 3 bases for J; bases not matched to a gene: 4. Germline CDR1 reads SGHTA; CDR2 reads FQGTGA. The CDR3 covers 14 residues. The CDR3 DNA follows: TGTGCCAGCAGCCCCGGACTAGCTACAGATACGCAGTATTTT. Translated: CASSPGLATDTQYF.

The chain links TRBV28 to TRBJ2-1, with 7 bases aligning to TRBD1. CDR3 size: 14 residues. CDR1 is MDHEN, CDR2 SYDVKM, per germline. Germline trimming cut 2 bases from V and 5 bases from J; bases unmatched to any gene: 3. The CDR3 protein is CASSLIGTDNEQFF. For the CDR3, the DNA is TGTGCCAGCAGTTTAATAGGGACAGACAATGAGCAGTTCTTC.

V and J are TRBV28 and TRBJ1-1, with D perhaps matching TRBD1 (6 bases). Germline-derived CDR1 and CDR2 are MDHEN and SYDVKM. The CDR3 spans 12 residues. V was shortened by 10 bases and J by 3 bases, with 12 bases between the two germline ends. Here the CDR3 DNA reads TGTGCCACCGAACAGGGTGACACTGAAGCTTTCTTT. It encodes CATEQGDTEAFF.

This chain links TRBV19 with TRBJ2-7; a weak D match, TRBD2 (5 bases). The CDR3 sequence is 13 residues long. Germline V CDR1 and CDR2: LNHDA, SQIVND (reference sequence). Trimming left V 4 bases short and J 0 bases short, with 7 bases between. The CDR3 here is CASSKRSSYEQYF. CDR3 in DNA: TGTGCCAGTAGTAAGCGGAGCTCCTACGAGCAGTACTTC.

V gene TRBV27 combines with J gene TRBJ2-2, with 9 bases identical to TRBD1. The CDR3 extends over 17 amino acids. CDR1 MNHEY and CDR2 SMNVEV come from the germline V gene (reference sequence). V lost 3 bases to trimming and J lost 6 bases; unmatched junction nucleotides: 11. CDR3 in amino acids: CASSFLTGTGIAGELFF. The CDR3, as DNA: TGTGCCAGCAGTTTCCTCACCGGGACAGGGATTGCCGGGGAGCTGTTTTTT.